This T cell receptor beta chain comes out of a study of regulatory T cells in long-lasting Graves disease (dated by TCRdb to 2020 to 2022). Regarding the research as a whole: Newly diagnosed Graves' disease patients had taken antithyroid drugs for less than 3 months. Persistent Graves' disease patients were compared with newly diagnosed Graves' disease patients by peripheral blood TCR sequencing and RNA sequencing. A total of roughly 35 samples were covered by TCR sequencing, comprising approximately 13 persistent and approximately 20 newly diagnosed Graves' disease patients. The study was registered as a clinical trial and conducted in China. Study-wide findings and limitations: As a limitation, the authors acknowledged that the small sample size may reduce accuracy. Persistent patients shared more public clonotypes among themselves (2,741) than newly diagnosed patients did (approximately 970). Preferential use of TRBV28, TRBJ1-2 and TRBJ2-5 was observed in persistent disease, whereas TRBV20-1 and TRBJ2-1 were favored in newly diagnosed disease. Sequencing and analysis were limited to the TCR beta chain. Because the primary lesion, thyroid tissue, could not be accessed, the study looked at peripheral blood alone. Compared with newly diagnosed patients, persistent Graves' disease patients had lower TCR Shannon entropy and fewer highly expanded clones, which suggests clonal expansion.

Reading the label with the study, this specimen's time point is: newly diagnosed GD, antithyroid drugs for less than 3 months. RNA was extracted from PBMCs in TRIzol for both TCR sequencing and RNA sequencing. The diagnosis of Graves' disease followed American Thyroid Association guidelines. Recruitment of patients was carried out at an endocrinology department in Xi'an, China. From each patient, approximately 10 milliliters of peripheral blood was collected into an EDTA anticoagulant tube. Ficoll Paque Plus density gradient separation was used to isolate PBMCs, and no further T cell sorting was performed. RNA quality was checked with an Agilent 2100 Bioanalyzer and agarose gel, and concentration with a NanoDrop 2000. This clonotype was seen repeatedly, ten times or more. No cognate antigen has been identified for it. The sample holds no much larger clone one base away, and base qualities are not on file.

Library generation was performed with multiplex PCR. TCRdb shows the sequencer as Illumina HiSeq 4000. iRepertoire HTBI primers and Arm-PCR amplification of CDR3 regions were used to construct TCR beta libraries. Before sequencing, the PCR products underwent gel purification. Under the source paper's analysis protocol: Gene usage analysis of CDR3 amino acid clonotypes used the approximately 62 TRBV and around 13 TRBJ segments found across samples. COPE and FqMerger were used to merge filtered high-quality paired reads into contigs. BLAST was used to align contigs to IMGT TRBV, TRBD and TRBJ reference genes, and CDR3 was defined according to IMGT. Any clonotype with a frequency above 0.1% was classified as a highly expanded clone. Repertoire diversity was measured by Shannon entropy, and V-J evenness by the Gini coefficient. A clonotype was considered public if more than one individual shared it. Clones were called with MiXCR by TCRdb after fastp trimmed the public reads at Q25, and only in-frame beta chains were retained. Each CDR3 protein appears once, grouped with its most common genes and DNA. It is TCRdb's table, rather than the study itself, that gives the V and J calls and clone size. This sample lists hundreds of thousands of distinct CDR3 sequences; 12% were detected once. Roughly 8.2% of the sample is in the top ten clones.

The CDR3 goes from the cysteine to the phenylalanine over 12 residues. The only DNA kept is the CDR3, 36 bases in frame from the first base. Via the germline V gene (reference sequence), CDR1 is DFQATT and CDR2 SNEGSKA. Between the V and J ends, shortened by 6 bases and 4 bases respectively, the junction contains 12 bases. These data were also filed under a second study, of T cells in Graves' hyperthyroidism and ophthalmopathy. As described in the second report: A patient counted as having stable Graves' hyperthyroidism if no progression to ophthalmopathy occurred over 18 months of follow-up. The hyperthyroidism patients were between 18 and 65 years old and newly diagnosed, with a disease duration of less than 2 months. The study excluded patients with uncontrolled infections, other autoimmune diseases, pregnancy or lactation. Diagnoses relied on clinical symptoms, serum thyroxine and TRAb, thyroid ultrasound and orbital computed tomography. The first round of RT-PCR for the TCR CDR3 was performed with the HTBI primer set and the Qiagen OneStep RT-PCR kit. Most expanded thyroid clonotypes (frequency above 0.001) were also found in blood, which suggests that blood repertoires may mirror thyroid immune responses. Ophthalmopathy was separated from stable hyperthyroidism by a 13 V-J signature model, with 85% to 90% sensitivity and roughly 84% specificity obtained in cross-validation and 80%/75% obtained in testing. In validation, the model predicted progression to ophthalmopathy a median of roughly 6.1 months before onset, with about 67% sensitivity and around 76% specificity. To identify distinguishing TCR V-J signatures, a discovery cohort of 90 to 100 patients was used, comprising 40 to 45 with Graves' ophthalmopathy and some 57 with stable Graves' hyperthyroidism. Prospective prediction of ophthalmopathy was tested in an independent validation cohort of approximately 19 hyperthyroidism patients and 17 patients who later progressed to ophthalmopathy. For training and testing, the 80 to 100 patients in the discovery cohort were randomly divided in a 7:3 ratio. Thyroid tissue and blood T-cell repertoires from roughly 6 Graves' hyperthyroidism patients were also compared in the study. Following sampling, methimazole starting at 30 mg daily was given to hyperthyroidism patients, and high-dose intravenous methylprednisolone was given to ophthalmopathy patients. Libraries were constructed in a second round of multiplex PCR, after which size selection and purification were carried out. The libraries were sequenced on an Illumina HiSeq2000 using paired-end 100 bp reads. SOAPnuke was used to process the raw data, removing reads that contained adapters or uncalled bases, had a mean Phred below 15, or lacked an exact match to the constant primer or identifier. COPE v1.2.5 was used to merge the high-quality paired reads, and each unique nucleotide sequence was defined as a clonotype. MiTCR v1.1 was used to align clonotypes to the IMGT TRBV, TRBD and TRBJ reference segments. Only V-J combinations with frequency above 0.0001, covering about 99% of repertoires, were analysed. The TCS score was defined as the ratio of F50 (clonal expansion) to E x V (chaos), calculated using BLOSUM62-based TCRdist between CDR3 peptides within each V-J. Welch's t-statistics and random forest reduced roughly 530 V-J features to 10 to 15, which were used in a naive Bayes classifier (R e1071). Sample size was not statistically predetermined, and investigators were not blinded to group allocation. TCR Vbeta CDR3 sequencing of roughly 140 peripheral blood samples (around 45 ophthalmopathy, 75 or so hyperthyroidism and approximately 17 progressor patients) is reported in the paper.

The rearrangement combines TRBV20-1 with TRBJ1-1; the D gene is unclear. This specimen was peripheral blood mononuclear cells (PBMCs), taken at new diagnosis, from a patient treated with antithyroid drugs. The receptor comes from a woman in her thirties with Graves disease. Donor details come from another sample of the same person, matched by shared clones. The CDR3 protein sequence reads: CSARRGFTEAFF. In nucleotides, the sequence is TGCAGTGCCCGGCGGGGATTCACTGAAGCTTTCTTT.